A single sample is the source of the 31 T cell receptor beta chains below, sequenced in a study of blood T cell repertoires in COVID-19. Assay: immunoSEQ multiplex PCR; the TCRdb copy retains only in-frame clones and omits some. The table shows roughly 250,000 clones, with about 80% occurring only once. Sequencing was done on a sample of peripheral blood. The receptors derive from a woman aged 80 or over with active or convalescent COVID-19.

Concerning this clone itself: At one boundary the junction diverges from the germline segment, which might be a read error. The CDR3 region has the DNA TGTGCTAGCAGCTTAGTAGGGAGAAAAGAGACCCAGTACTTC. Protein product: CASSLVGRKETQYF. The rearrangement uses TRBV7-7 and TRBJ2-5; a possible D gene is TRBD2 (5 bases). This CDR3 region has 14 residues. CDR1 and CDR2 (germline): SSHAT, FNYEAQ (reference sequence). Combining the CDR3 with reference TRBV7-7 and TRBJ2-5 gives the whole variable domain GAGVSQSPRYKVTKRGQDVTLRCDPISSHATLYWYQQALGQGPEFLTYFNYEAQPDKSGLPSDRFSAERPEGSISTLTIQRTEQRDSAMYRCASSLVGRKETQYFGPGTRLLVL.

This rearrangement joins TRBV3-1 (or the pseudogene TRBV3-2) to TRBJ2-7, with D unresolved. Germline-derived CDR1 and CDR2 are LGHDT and YNNKEL (reference sequence). V shed 0 bases and J shed 1 base, with 13 bases lying between them. CDR3 length equals 16 residues. CDR3 residues: CASSQDVSSTSYEQYF. The CDR3, as DNA: TGTGCCAGCAGCCAAGATGTTAGTAGTACGTCCTACGAGCAGTACTTC.

In its sample, this clone was seen a few times. This chain uses TRBV5-1 with TRBJ1-4, with D possibly TRBD1 on 6 matching bases. The V gene lost 3 bases and the J gene lost 3 bases, with 9 bases spanning the gap. The germline gives CDR1 SGHRS, CDR2 YFSETQ. CDR3 size: 14 residues. This CDR3 reads CASSSDSPNEKLFF. The CDR3 DNA reads TGCGCCAGCAGCTCGGACAGCCCTAATGAAAAACTGTTTTTT.

This chain connects TRBV6-5 to TRBJ2-3; 12 nucleotides align to TRBD2. Germline values: CDR1 MNHEY, CDR2 SVGAGI. Unmatched junction bases numbered 3, after V lost 7 bases and J lost 1 base. The CDR3 extends over 15 amino acids. The CDR3 coding sequence is TGTGCCAGCACTAGCGGGGGGGCAGGCACAGATACGCAGTATTTT. Amino acids: CASTSGGAGTDTQYF.

The genes are TRBV28 and TRBJ2-7; 15 positions match TRBD2. The trim removed 4 bases at V and 3 bases at J, leaving 16 bases unmatched. Germline V lookup: CDR1 MDHEN, CDR2 SYDVKM. The CDR3 has 20 residues. The CDR3 loop is CASSSSPGTSGRKIIYEQYF. As DNA, the CDR3 is TGTGCCAGCAGTTCATCACCTGGGACTAGCGGGAGGAAGATAATCTACGAGCAGTACTTC.

This clone showed up just a few times. The gene calls are TRBV2 and TRBJ2-7; D possibly corresponds to TRBD1 (6 bases). Trimming left V 2 bases short and J 4 bases short, with 12 bases between. The CDR3 spans 14 residues. Germline CDR1 SNHLY, CDR2 FYNNEI. CDR3 sequence (DNA): TGTGCCAGCAGTGAACAGGGGTGGTGGTACGAGCAGTACTTC. Its protein is CASSEQGWWYEQYF.

J is TRBJ1-1 and V is TRBV10-3; D uncertain. The CDR3 totals 15 residues. From germline, CDR1 is ENHRY and CDR2 SYGVKD. Trimming left V 0 bases short and J 10 bases short, with 18 bases between. CDR3 DNA: TGTGCCATCAGTGAGTCGCTGGCCGGAGCATCAAGAGCTTTCTTT. This codes for CAISESLAGASRAFF.

The count of this clone is one. The V and J genes are TRBV5-1 and TRBJ1-2; tentatively, D is TRBD1 (6 bases). The V and J ends lost 0 bases and 7 bases respectively, with 7 bases between them. The CDR3 is 12 amino acids. Germline CDR1 SGHRS, CDR2 YFSETQ. The CDR3 reads CASSLDRVGYTF. Written as DNA, the CDR3 is TGCGCCAGCAGCTTGGACAGGGTTGGCTACACCTTC.

This clone has just one count. The V and J genes are TRBV30 and TRBJ2-7; 14 bases match TRBD2. CDR1 and CDR2 from the germline V gene are GTSNPN and SVGIG (reference sequence). The CDR3 consists of 13 residues. CDR3 DNA: TGTGCGGCGGGACTAGCGGGGGCCTACGAGCAGTACTTC. Its protein is CAAGLAGAYEQYF.

The rearrangement joins TRBV27 to TRBJ1-6; no definite D call. Germline CDR1 is MNHEY and CDR2 is SMNVEV (reference sequence). This CDR3 is 15 amino acids long. Trimming shortened V by 5 bases and J by 9 bases, and 17 bases separated the two germline ends. CDR3 DNA: TGTGCCAGCAGTAAGAGAGATCGGGGAATTTCACCCCTCCACTTT. It encodes CASSKRDRGISPLHF.

This chain links TRBV7-9 with TRBJ2-5; 12 positions agree with TRBD2. The V and J ends lost 5 bases and 3 bases, in that order; junction bases with no gene match: 7. The CDR3 has 16 amino acids. Germline V gene lookup returns CDR1 SEHNR and CDR2 FQNEAQ (reference sequence). The CDR3 here is CASSLRLAGEKETQYF. CDR3 nucleotide sequence: TGTGCCAGCAGCCTGAGACTAGCGGGAGAAAAAGAGACCCAGTACTTC.

The genes are TRBV27 and TRBJ1-6, with 8 bases fitting TRBD1. The CDR3 consists of 16 residues. Unmatched junction bases numbered 6, after V lost 5 bases and J lost 3 bases. The germline gives CDR1 MNHEY, CDR2 SMNVEV (reference sequence). CDR3 nucleotide sequence: TGTGCCAGCAGTCCACAGACAGGGGACTATAATTCACCCCTCCACTTT. As protein: CASSPQTGDYNSPLHF.

Comments on this clone: Other DNA sequences from this sample encode an identical CDR3 as well. This chain connects TRBV5-1 to TRBJ2-2; TRBD1 agrees at 8 bases. CDR1 is SGHRS, CDR2 YFSETQ, per germline. V lost 4 bases, J lost 2 bases, and 4 bases stayed unmatched. The length of the CDR3 is 15 residues. CDR3 sequence reads: CASSPGTGNTGELFF. For the CDR3, the DNA is TGCGCCAGCAGCCCGGGGACAGGCAACACCGGGGAGCTGTTTTTT.

The rearrangement uses TRBV5-1 and TRBJ2-6; D is perhaps TRBD2 (6 bases). The CDR3 extends over 15 amino acids. The ends were cut back, 4 bases at V and 2 bases at J, with 10 bases in the middle. Looked up from germline, CDR1 is SGHRS and CDR2 is YFSETQ. CDR3 loop: CASSPGVPGANVLTF. CDR3 in DNA: TGCGCCAGCAGCCCGGGGGTCCCTGGGGCCAACGTCCTGACTTTC.

This clone was seen only a few times. The V call is TRBV2, the J call TRBJ2-2; D might be TRBD1 (6 bases). Germline V CDR1 and CDR2: SNHLY, FYNNEI. The CDR3 totals 15 residues. The V end lost 5 bases, the J end lost 6 bases, and 16 bases lay between the germline ends. In DNA, the CDR3 is TGTGCCAGCAGTTCAGGGTTAGGGGGTTCCGGGGAGCTGTTTTTT. Translation: CASSSGLGGSGELFF.

This clone has just a few counts. The chain employs TRBV10-1 and TRBJ2-7; 7 bases match TRBD1. From germline, CDR1 is WNHNN and CDR2 SYGVQD (reference sequence). The CDR3 sequence is 13 residues long. Trimming cost V 4 bases and J 3 bases; bases outside gene matches: 3. The CDR3, as DNA: TGCGCCAGCAGTGCAAGGACAGGCTACGAGCAGTACTTC. It yields the protein CASSARTGYEQYF.

This chain joins TRBV9 and TRBJ2-1, with TRBD1 identical over 7 bases. The CDR3 is made up of 14 amino acids. The V gene's germline CDR1 is SGDLS and CDR2 YYNGEE. V shed 3 bases, J shed 5 bases, and the junction held 5 bases outside the gene matches. The CDR3 nucleotides read TGTGCCAGCAGCGAGGACAGGCGGGACAATGAGCAGTTCTTC. Translated, it gives CASSEDRRDNEQFF.

The CDR3 loop is CATSRERLAGEGEQFF. In nucleotides, the CDR3 is TGTGCCACCAGCAGAGAGCGACTAGCGGGAGAGGGGGAGCAGTTCTTC. V and J are TRBV15 and TRBJ2-1, with 12 bases that match TRBD2. The CDR3 covers 16 residues. Germline V gives CDR1 LNHNV, CDR2 YYDKDF (reference sequence). The ends lost 0 bases at V and 10 bases at J; junction bases unmatched: 7.

This clone occurred once. The gene calls are TRBV6-5 and TRBJ1-6; 9 positions match TRBD1. CDR3 length equals 14 residues. Trimming at V came to 5 bases and at J to 10 bases, leaving 6 bases not matched to a gene. Germline CDR1 is MNHEY and CDR2 is SVGAGI. The CDR3 coding sequence is TGTGCCAGCAGTAGGGACAGGGTAGAATCACCCCTCCACTTT. This gives the protein CASSRDRVESPLHF.

The chain couples TRBV7-9 to TRBJ1-1; TRBD1 aligns across 7 bases. The V and J ends lost 2 bases and 3 bases, in that order; junction bases with no gene match: 3. Germline-derived CDR1 and CDR2 are SEHNR and FQNEAQ (reference sequence). This CDR3 comprises 14 residues. CDR3 nucleotides: TGTGCCAGCAGCTTACTAACAGGGGACACTGAAGCTTTCTTT. Its translation: CASSLLTGDTEAFF.

The V and J genes are TRBV2 and TRBJ1-5; possible D gene TRBD1, 5 bases. This CDR3 region has 14 residues. Germline CDR1 SNHLY, CDR2 FYNNEI. Trimming removed 4 bases at V and 15 bases at J, with 22 bases between. The CDR3 here is CASSAGRTGTTPHF. CDR3 nucleotide sequence: TGTGCCAGCAGTGCAGGGAGGACCGGAACCACGCCGCATTTT.

The gene calls are TRBV21-1 and TRBJ2-7; the D segment call TRBD1 is taken from the table without a DNA check. TRBV21-1 is marked as a pseudogene. The CDR3 length is 15 residues. The DNA of the CDR3 is TGTGCCAGCAGCAAAAGTAACTCAGGAAGCTACGAGCAGTACTTC. Residues: CASSKSNSGSYEQYF.

This clone came up a few times. The chain combines TRBV5-1 with TRBJ1-2; no definite D call. CDR1 is SGHRS, CDR2 YFSETQ, per germline. CDR3 length: 13 residues. The V and J ends lost 4 bases and 4 bases respectively, with 11 bases between them. CDR3: CASSLTSSYGYTF. DNA for the CDR3: TGCGCCAGCAGCCTAACCTCTAGCTATGGCTACACCTTC.

The chain uses TRBV28 and TRBJ1-2; 7 positions match TRBD1. The CDR3 extends over 13 amino acids. With 7 bases clipped from V and 4 bases from J, the junction kept 6 bases outside the gene matches. Germline CDR1 is MDHEN and CDR2 is SYDVKM. CDR3: CASKPQGSYGYTF. CDR3 nucleotide sequence: TGTGCCAGCAAGCCACAGGGGAGCTATGGCTACACCTTC.

In its sample, this clone was seen once. This rearrangement joins TRBV20-1 to TRBJ2-2, with 7 positions matching TRBD1. The CDR3 is 13 amino acids. The ends lost 4 bases at V and 7 bases at J; junction bases unmatched: 6. CDR1 is DFQATT and CDR2 is SNEGSKA in the germline V gene (reference sequence). This CDR3 reads CSATDRANGELFF. CDR3 nucleotides: TGCAGTGCTACTGACAGGGCGAACGGGGAGCTGTTTTTT.

This chain links TRBV5-1 with TRBJ2-7; 7 bases match TRBD1. Unmatched junction bases numbered 17, after V lost 0 bases and J lost 2 bases. There are 19 residues in the CDR3. Germline CDR1 reads SGHRS; CDR2 reads YFSETQ. CDR3 DNA sequence: TGCGCCAGCAGCTTGGGGCCCCCGACAGGGTACACTCTACCCTACGAGCAGTACTTC. Translating it yields CASSLGPPTGYTLPYEQYF.

V is TRBV30 and J is TRBJ2-7, with D uncertain. Looked up from germline, CDR1 is GTSNPN and CDR2 is SVGIG (reference sequence). The CDR3 extends over 15 amino acids. The ends were cut back, 3 bases at V and 3 bases at J, with 18 bases in the middle. This CDR3 reads CAWSAKPRRGYEQYF. CDR3 coding DNA: TGTGCCTGGAGCGCCAAGCCTAGGCGAGGCTACGAGCAGTACTTC. Variable domain in full (rest from reference TRBV30 and TRBJ2-7): SQTIHQWPATLVQPVGSPLSLECTVEGTSNPNLYWYRQAAGRGLQLLFYSVGIGQISSEVPQNLSASRPQDRQFILSSKKLLLSDSGFYLCAWSAKPRRGYEQYFGPGTRLTVT.

The chain has TRBV27 and TRBJ1-2, with 9 bases fitting TRBD1. The V segment lost 5 bases and the J segment 8 bases; nucleotides outside the gene matches: 9. Germline CDR1 reads MNHEY; CDR2 reads SMNVEV (reference sequence). CDR3 length equals 14 residues. The CDR3, as DNA: TGTGCCAGCAGTAGGGAGACAGGGGGATCGGGCTACACCTTC. This encodes CASSRETGGSGYTF.

The J gene is TRBJ2-5, the V gene TRBV5-6; D is unclear. The V gene's germline CDR1 is SGHDT and CDR2 YYEEEE. Trimming left V 1 base short and J 5 bases short, with 15 bases between. This CDR3 spans 15 amino acids. CDR3 DNA sequence: TGTGCCAGCAGCTTGATTGGGCCCCTGAAGGAGACCCAGTACTTC. Translated, it gives CASSLIGPLKETQYF.

This sequence joins TRBV5-1 and TRBJ2-1, with a possible D match to TRBD2 (5 bases). Germline V lookup: CDR1 SGHRS, CDR2 YFSETQ. Trimming took off 5 bases at V and 4 bases at J, with 10 bases between the two ends. The CDR3 runs to 13 residues. DNA for the CDR3: TGCGCCAGCAGGAGTAGCGTGTACAATGAGCAGTTCTTC. Protein product: CASRSSVYNEQFF.

The chain has TRBV3-1 (or the pseudogene TRBV3-2) and TRBJ1-2; 11 bases are a match to TRBD1. The ends lost 3 bases at V and 4 bases at J; junction bases unmatched: 4. The CDR3 has 15 residues. Germline V gene data show CDR1 as LGHDT and CDR2 as YNNKEL (reference sequence). CDR3 DNA sequence: TGTGCCAGCAGCCAGGGGACAGGGGGGGTCTATGGCTACACCTTC. Protein sequence: CASSQGTGGVYGYTF.